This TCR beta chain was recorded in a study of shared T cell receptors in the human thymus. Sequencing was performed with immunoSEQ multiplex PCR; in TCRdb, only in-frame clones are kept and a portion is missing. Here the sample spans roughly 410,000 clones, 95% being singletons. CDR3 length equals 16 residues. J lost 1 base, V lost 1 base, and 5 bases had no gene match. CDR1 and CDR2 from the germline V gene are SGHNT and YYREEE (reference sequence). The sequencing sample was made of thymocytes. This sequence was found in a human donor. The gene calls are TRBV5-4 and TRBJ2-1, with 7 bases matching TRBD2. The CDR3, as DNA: TGTGCCAGCAGCTTGTGGCGGGAGCGATCCTACAATGAGCAGTTCTTC. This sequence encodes CASSLWRERSYNEQFF.